The 21 T cell receptor beta chains listed next were all sequenced from one sample in a study of T cells in Graves' hyperthyroidism and ophthalmopathy (dated by TCRdb to about 2019). Receptors were amplified or captured by multiplex PCR. The sequencing machine was an Illumina HiSeq 2000. The TCR beta CDR3 regions were amplified from the RNA transcripts. For the first round of RT-PCR on the TCR CDR3, the HTBI primer set was used together with the Qiagen OneStep RT-PCR kit. TCRdb cleaned the public reads at Q25 with fastp, built clones with MiXCR and kept in-frame beta chains. Identical CDR3 protein sequences are pooled into one entry, listed with their most common genes and DNA. The sample table shows some 510,000 distinct CDR3 sequences, and 40% to 55% are seen once. Together, the top ten hold just over 8% of the sample. Sequencing was carried out using peripheral blood or thyroid tissue (not recorded which). All receptors come from a woman aged 18-29 years with Graves' hyperthyroidism. Donor details come from another sample of the same person, matched by shared clones.

The V and J genes are TRBV24-1 and TRBJ2-2, with D uncertain. CDR3 size: 13 residues. V shed 6 bases and J shed 12 bases, with 16 bases lying between them. Germline assignment: CDR1 KGHDR and CDR2 SFDVKD. The CDR3 here is CATSFQGSLKLFF. CDR3 sequence (DNA): TGTGCCACCAGTTTCCAAGGTTCTTTGAAGCTGTTTTTT.

The V and J genes are TRBV20-1 and TRBJ2-7; D possibly corresponds to TRBD2 (6 bases). Trimming took 1 base from V and 12 from J, leaving 13 bases between them. The CDR3 contains 11 residues. Germline lookup yields CDR1 DFQATT and CDR2 SNEGSKA (reference sequence). In DNA form, the CDR3 reads TGCAGTGCTAGAGGGGGGGACGCCCTGTACTTC. As protein: CSARGGDALYF.

The chain is built from TRBV7-3 and TRBJ1-3; a possible D gene is TRBD1 (5 bases). Germline values: CDR1 SGHTA, CDR2 FQGTGA. The CDR3 spans 17 residues. The V gene lost 6 bases and the J gene lost 0 bases, with 18 bases spanning the gap. The CDR3 loop is CASSYPGRRFSGNTIYF. The CDR3 nucleotides are TGTGCCAGCAGTTACCCGGGACGGCGATTCTCTGGAAACACCATATATTTT.

In the case of this clonotype: The CDR3 does not close with the conserved phenylalanine or tryptophan, likely indicating a read error. The V gene is TRBV19, the J gene TRBJ1-1; D not certain. Germline-derived CDR1 and CDR2 are LNHDA and SQIVND (reference sequence). V lost 6 bases and J lost 1, with 0 bases in between. This CDR3 comprises 10 residues. In DNA form, the CDR3 reads TGTGCCAGTAGGAACACTGAAGCTTTCCTT. Protein sequence: CASRNTEAFL.

The gene calls are TRBV7-2 and TRBJ2-7; D call uncertain. The CDR3 consists of 13 residues. V was cut by 2 bases and J by 2 bases, with 7 bases left in between. Germline V gene sequence: CDR1 SGHTA, CDR2 FQGNSA. CDR3 in amino acids: CASSLTEPYEQYF. The CDR3 DNA is TGTGCCAGCAGCTTAACGGAACCCTACGAGCAGTACTTC.

V is TRBV9 and J is TRBJ1-2; weak D call: TRBD1 (5 bases). This CDR3 spans 16 amino acids. Trimming removed 0 bases at V and 5 bases at J, with 17 bases between. Germline CDR1 is SGDLS and CDR2 is YYNGEE. CDR3 amino acids: CASSVAVGGTGYGYTF. The CDR3, as DNA: TGTGCCAGCAGCGTAGCGGTCGGCGGGACGGGGTATGGCTACACCTTC.

This clonotype has a handful of counts. The chain links TRBV11-2 to TRBJ1-1; D is uncertain. V was shortened by 6 bases and J by 8 bases, with 13 bases between the two germline ends. This CDR3 is built from 12 residues. The germline CDR1 and CDR2 sequences are SGHAT and FQNNGV. The chain's CDR3 is CASSIQRAEAFF. The CDR3, as DNA: TGTGCCAGCAGTATTCAACGGGCCGAAGCTTTCTTT.

This chain uses TRBV20-1 with TRBJ1-1, with 8 bases matching TRBD1. V shed 6 bases and J 3 bases; nucleotides not matched to a gene: 9. The CDR3 sequence is 14 residues long. CDR1 DFQATT and CDR2 SNEGSKA come from the germline V gene (reference sequence). This chain's CDR3 is CSAQGQGPYTEAFF. CDR3 DNA sequence: TGCAGTGCCCAAGGACAGGGTCCCTACACTGAAGCTTTCTTT.

The sample holds many counts of this clonotype. V gene TRBV10-3 combines with J gene TRBJ1-4, with 8 nucleotides matching TRBD1. Germline CDR1 reads ENHRY; CDR2 reads SYGVKD. The CDR3 spans 14 residues. The V segment lost 6 bases and the J segment 9 bases; nucleotides outside the gene matches: 9. The CDR3 nucleotides read TGTGCCATCAGCTGGGACAGGCTTGATAAAAAACTGTTTTTT. Protein product: CAISWDRLDKKLFF.

The V call is TRBV10-3, the J call TRBJ1-1; D remains unclear. V was cut by 6 bases and J by 0 bases, with 5 bases left in between. Germline values: CDR1 ENHRY, CDR2 SYGVKD. CDR3 length: 12 residues. CDR3 sequence: CAIRYMNTEAFF. CDR3 coding DNA: TGTGCCATCAGATACATGAACACTGAAGCTTTCTTT.

The rearrangement uses TRBV2 and TRBJ1-2, with D possibly being TRBD1 (5 bases). V lost 7 bases and J 6 bases, leaving 12 bases between the germline ends. From germline, CDR1 is SNHLY and CDR2 FYNNEI. The CDR3 extends over 12 amino acids. This chain's CDR3 is CASNLEGNGYTF. CDR3 coding DNA: TGTGCCAGCAACCTGGAGGGGAATGGCTACACCTTC.

This clonotype was detected ten times or more. This chain uses TRBV10-3 with TRBJ1-6; TRBD1 is a possible D gene (6 bases). The length of the CDR3 is 16 residues. Trimming took 3 bases from V and 0 from J, leaving 9 bases between them. Germline V lookup: CDR1 ENHRY, CDR2 SYGVKD. CDR3 coding DNA: TGTGCCATCAGTGATCGACAGGACTCCTATAATTCACCCCTCCACTTT. Encoded protein: CAISDRQDSYNSPLHF.

In the case of this clonotype: This may stem from a read error, because a much larger clone lies one nucleotide away. The chain is built from TRBV2 and TRBJ1-2, with TRBD1 matching over 7 bases. Germline CDR1 and CDR2: SNHLY and FYNNEI. The CDR3 spans 14 residues. CDR3: CVSSHDRVRSGYTF. In DNA form, the CDR3 reads TGTGTCAGCAGCCACGACAGGGTCCGGTCTGGCTACACCTTC.

The chain recombines TRBV25-1 with TRBJ1-5; no firm D call. The CDR3 length is 14 residues. The germline CDR1 and CDR2 sequences are MGHDK and SYGVNS. Trimming took off 5 bases at V and 1 base at J, with 9 bases between the two ends. The CDR3: CASSRSGSNQPQHF. The CDR3 coding sequence is TGTGCCAGCAGTCGGAGTGGGAGCAATCAGCCCCAGCATTTT.

This clonotype was seen a handful of times. The DNA of the CDR3 is TGTGCCAGCAGCTTAACGAAGGACGCTGAAGCTTTCTTT. As protein: CASSLTKDAEAFF. J is TRBJ1-1 and V is TRBV7-8; D gene unclear. Trimming took 2 bases from V and 6 from J, leaving 10 bases between them. The CDR3 totals 13 residues. Looked up from germline, CDR1 is SGHVS and CDR2 is FQNEAQ.

The V call is TRBV7-9, the J call TRBJ2-5, with D possibly matching TRBD1 (5 bases). CDR1 and CDR2 (germline): SEHNR, FQNEAQ (reference sequence). The CDR3 length is 14 residues. The V and J ends lost 7 bases and 4 bases respectively, with 16 bases between them. In DNA, the CDR3 is TGTGCCAGCACCCAAGGTTGGCAGGGAGAGACCCAGTACTTC. It is translated as CASTQGWQGETQYF.

This chain uses TRBV7-6 with TRBJ2-7; D uncertain. Trimming removed 5 bases at V and 3 bases at J, with 11 bases between. This CDR3 region has 13 residues. From germline, CDR1 is SGHVS and CDR2 FNYEAQ. This CDR3 reads CASSQDGDYEQYF. In nucleotides, the CDR3 is TGTGCCAGCAGCCAAGATGGGGACTACGAGCAGTACTTC.

This clonotype appeared many times. The chain uses TRBV2 and TRBJ1-2; D unresolved. The CDR3 covers 14 residues. V was cut by 4 bases and J by 4 bases, with 13 bases left in between. Germline CDR1 reads SNHLY; CDR2 reads FYNNEI. The CDR3 DNA reads as TGTGCCAGCAGTGCCGGGCAGGCGGTCTATGGCTACACCTTC. Protein sequence: CASSAGQAVYGYTF.

This chain uses TRBV7-9 with TRBJ1-2; D is perhaps TRBD1 (6 bases). CDR1 is SEHNR and CDR2 is FQNEAQ in the germline V gene (reference sequence). This CDR3 has 14 residues. V was clipped by 3 bases and J by 4 bases, with 12 bases between them. For the CDR3, the DNA is TGTGCCAGCAGCTTTAACAGGGAAGGCTATGGCTACACCTTC. It yields the protein CASSFNREGYGYTF.

This clonotype has a single count. V and J are TRBV29-1 and TRBJ1-5; 7 positions agree with TRBD1. The CDR3 loop spans 12 amino acids. Germline V CDR1 and CDR2: SQVTM, ANQGSEA. Trimming at V came to 8 bases and at J to 5 bases, leaving 6 bases not matched to a gene. The CDR3 loop is CSLGTVHQPQHF. The DNA for the CDR3 is TGCAGCTTGGGGACAGTCCATCAGCCCCAGCATTTT.

J is TRBJ1-2 and V is TRBV7-9; 7 bases line up with TRBD1. The CDR3 loop spans 14 amino acids. Trimming at V came to 4 bases and at J to 4 bases, leaving 6 bases not matched to a gene. The germline CDR1 and CDR2 sequences are SEHNR and FQNEAQ (reference sequence). The CDR3 reads CASSYSTGPYGYTF. The CDR3, as DNA: TGTGCCAGCAGCTATTCGACAGGGCCCTATGGCTACACCTTC.